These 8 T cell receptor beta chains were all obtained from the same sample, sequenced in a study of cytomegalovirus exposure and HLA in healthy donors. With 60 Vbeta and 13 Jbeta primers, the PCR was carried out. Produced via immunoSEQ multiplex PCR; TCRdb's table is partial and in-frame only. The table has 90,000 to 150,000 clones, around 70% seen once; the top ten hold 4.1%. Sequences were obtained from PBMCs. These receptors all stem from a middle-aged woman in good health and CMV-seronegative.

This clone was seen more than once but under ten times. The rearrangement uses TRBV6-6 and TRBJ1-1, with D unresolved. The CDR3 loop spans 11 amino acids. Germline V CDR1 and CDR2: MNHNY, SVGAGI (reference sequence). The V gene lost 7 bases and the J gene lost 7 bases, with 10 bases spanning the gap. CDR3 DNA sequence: TGTGCCAGCACCCCCAGCGTTGAAGCTTTCTTT. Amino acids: CASTPSVEAFF.

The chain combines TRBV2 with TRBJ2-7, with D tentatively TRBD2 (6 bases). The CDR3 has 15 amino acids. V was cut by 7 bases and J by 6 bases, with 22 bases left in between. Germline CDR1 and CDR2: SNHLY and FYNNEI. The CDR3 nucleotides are TGTGCCAGCAATCCTTTTCAGGCGGGGAGTGGCGAGCAGTACTTC. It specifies CASNPFQAGSGEQYF.

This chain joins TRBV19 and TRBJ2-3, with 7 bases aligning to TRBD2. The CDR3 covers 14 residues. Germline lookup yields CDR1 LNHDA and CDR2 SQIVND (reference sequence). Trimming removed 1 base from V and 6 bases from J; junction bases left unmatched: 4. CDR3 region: CASSIGTRWDTQYF. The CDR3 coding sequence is TGTGCCAGTAGTATAGGGACTAGATGGGATACGCAGTATTTT.

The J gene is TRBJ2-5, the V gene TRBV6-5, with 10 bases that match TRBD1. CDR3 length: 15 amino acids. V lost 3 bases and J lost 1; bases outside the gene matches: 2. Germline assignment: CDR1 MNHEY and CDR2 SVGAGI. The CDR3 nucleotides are TGTGCCAGCAGTTATCGGGACAGGGGCCAAGAGACCCAGTACTTC. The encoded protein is CASSYRDRGQETQYF.

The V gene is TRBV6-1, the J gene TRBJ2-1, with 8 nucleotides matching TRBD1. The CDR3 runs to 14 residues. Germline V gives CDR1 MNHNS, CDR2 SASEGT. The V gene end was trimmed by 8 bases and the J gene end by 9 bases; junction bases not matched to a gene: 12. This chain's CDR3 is CASDRDRLTFEQFF. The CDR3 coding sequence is TGTGCCAGCGACCGGGACAGGCTAACCTTTGAGCAGTTCTTC.

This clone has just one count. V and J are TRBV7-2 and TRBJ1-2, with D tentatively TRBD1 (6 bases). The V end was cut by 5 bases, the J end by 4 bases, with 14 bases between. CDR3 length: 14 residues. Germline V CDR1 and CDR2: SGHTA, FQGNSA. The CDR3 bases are TGTGCCAGCAGCCCAACCGGACAGTCCTATGGCTACACCTTC. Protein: CASSPTGQSYGYTF.

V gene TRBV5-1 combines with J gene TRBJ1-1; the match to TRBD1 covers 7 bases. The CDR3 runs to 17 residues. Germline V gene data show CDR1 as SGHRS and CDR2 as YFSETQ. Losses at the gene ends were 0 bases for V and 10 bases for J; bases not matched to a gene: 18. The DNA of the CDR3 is TGCGCCAGCAGCTTGGAAGGGGGTGCCAAGACAGGGCGTGTAGCTTTCTTT. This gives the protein CASSLEGGAKTGRVAFF.

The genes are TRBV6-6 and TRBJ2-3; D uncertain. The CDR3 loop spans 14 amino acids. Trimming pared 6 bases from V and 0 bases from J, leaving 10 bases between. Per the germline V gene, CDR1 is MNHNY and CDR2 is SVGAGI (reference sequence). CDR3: CASSVPGSTDTQYF. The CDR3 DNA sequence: TGTGCCAGCAGCGTCCCCGGTAGCACAGATACGCAGTATTTT.